This T cell receptor (beta chain) was profiled in a study of blood T cell repertoires in COVID-19. Background on the study: PBMCs, B-cell-depleted T cells, or T cells provided the cDNA or gDNA that made up the material.

The length of the CDR3 is 15 residues. The germline V and J ends were trimmed by 6 bases and 6 bases, with 19 bases remaining between them. Germline lookup yields CDR1 SGHNT and CDR2 YYREEE (reference sequence). Participant reports of clinical history set cohort assignment. Original data processing: Amplified reference gene primers provided the basis for estimating nucleated cell counts. Measured with immunoSEQ multiplex PCR; TCRdb has only the in-frame clones, and not every one. V, J and clone size were drawn from that table, and D and trimming were deduced from the DNA. The data show a few hundred thousand clones, 88% seen once.

The chain joins TRBV5-4 to TRBJ2-4, with TRBD2 as a possible D gene (5 bases). This TCR was recovered from a woman aged 25 to 39 who had been exposed to COVID-19. The sequencing input was PBMCs or T cells enriched from blood (not recorded which). CDR3 sequence reads: CASTAPGLEGNIQYF. CDR3 DNA: TGTGCCAGCACCGCCCCCGGGCTTGAGGGAAACATTCAGTACTTC.